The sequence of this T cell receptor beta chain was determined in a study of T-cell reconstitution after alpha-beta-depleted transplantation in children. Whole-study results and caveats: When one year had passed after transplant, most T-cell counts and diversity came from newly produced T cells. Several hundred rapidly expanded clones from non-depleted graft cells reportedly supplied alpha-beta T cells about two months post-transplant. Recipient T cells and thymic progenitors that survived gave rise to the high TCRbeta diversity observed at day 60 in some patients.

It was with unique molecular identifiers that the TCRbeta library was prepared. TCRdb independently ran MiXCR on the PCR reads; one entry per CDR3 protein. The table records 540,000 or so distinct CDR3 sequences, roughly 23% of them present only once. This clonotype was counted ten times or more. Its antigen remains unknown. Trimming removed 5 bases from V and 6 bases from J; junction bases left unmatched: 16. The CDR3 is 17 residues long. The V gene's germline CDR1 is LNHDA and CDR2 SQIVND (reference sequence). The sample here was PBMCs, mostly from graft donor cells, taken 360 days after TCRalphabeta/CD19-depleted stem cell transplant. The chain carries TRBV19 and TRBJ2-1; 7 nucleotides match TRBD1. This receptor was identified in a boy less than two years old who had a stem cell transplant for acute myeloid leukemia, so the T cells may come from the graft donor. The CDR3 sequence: CASSQTGPLGTRNEQFF. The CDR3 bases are TGTGCCAGTAGTCAGACAGGGCCCCTTGGAACGCGCAATGAGCAGTTCTTC.